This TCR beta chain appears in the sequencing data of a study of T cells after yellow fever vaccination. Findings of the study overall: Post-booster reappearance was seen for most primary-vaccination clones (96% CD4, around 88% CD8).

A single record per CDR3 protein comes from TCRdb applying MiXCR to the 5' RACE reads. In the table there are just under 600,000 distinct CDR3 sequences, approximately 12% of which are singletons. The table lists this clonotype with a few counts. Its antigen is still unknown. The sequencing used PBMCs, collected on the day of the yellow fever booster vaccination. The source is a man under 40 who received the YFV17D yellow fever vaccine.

CDR3 protein: CASSFLAGRGETQYF. The CDR3 coding sequence is TGCGCCAGCAGCTTCCTAGCGGGACGTGGAGAGACCCAGTACTTC. J is TRBJ2-5 and V is TRBV5-1; TRBD2 agrees at 9 bases. The V segment lost 2 bases and the J segment 4 bases; nucleotides outside the gene matches: 6. Germline CDR1 reads SGHRS; CDR2 reads YFSETQ. This CDR3 comprises 15 residues.